The present T cell receptor beta chain was sequenced within a study of Graves' ophthalmopathy and Graves' hyperthyroidism. About the research overall: By definition, stable hyperthyroidism involved no ophthalmopathy within 18 months of follow-up. Study-wide results and limits: The authors also found most expanded thyroid clonotypes above 0.001 frequency in blood.

Other autoimmune diseases, uncontrolled infections, pregnancy or lactation led to the exclusion of patients. Researchers took RNA transcripts and amplified TCR beta CDR3 regions from them. After a first-round RT-PCR with HTBI primers, a second-round multiplex PCR was run. A single record per CDR3 protein comes from TCRdb applying MiXCR to the multiplex PCR reads. This table holds around 1,200,000 distinct CDR3 sequences, less than 45% found once. About this clonotype itself: Antigen unknown.

Looked up from germline, CDR1 is DFQATT and CDR2 is SNEGSKA (reference sequence). Trimming shortened V by 2 bases and J by 8 bases, and 13 bases separated the two germline ends. The length of the CDR3 is 14 residues. Specimen: peripheral blood or thyroid tissue (not recorded which). This chain connects TRBV20-1 to TRBJ1-6, with D perhaps TRBD1 (6 bases). The TCR was taken from an adult man with Graves' hyperthyroidism. The CDR3 region has the DNA TGCAGTGCTAGAAAGACAGGACCCTATTCACCCCTCCACTTT. Its protein product is CSARKTGPYSPLHF.